The clone carrying this TCR beta chain was counted many times. Antigen unknown. TCRdb independently ran MiXCR on the reads; one entry per CDR3 protein. The sample contains a few hundred thousand distinct CDR3 sequences, approximately 17% of which appear only once. The sample belongs to a study of T cell repertoires in cytomegalovirus infection. Study in general: Public signatures in TCR beta pointed to CMV infection and matching HLA type.

Study-level results: Clonotype analysis showed dominance of the ex vivo response by HLA-C-restricted CMV-specific TCR beta clonotypes. Cumulated frequencies of public TCR beta families served to identify carriers of CMV plus the relevant HLA.

The clonotype comes from a human donor in good health (CMV status not recorded). Some clones in this sample may be carry-over from other donors' samples. Sequencing was carried out using CD8+ T cells from PBMCs.

CDR3 residues: CASSLGPRGGNTEAFF. DNA of the CDR3: TGTGCCAGCAGCTTAGGCCCCCGCGGGGGCAACACTGAAGCTTTCTTT. The rearrangement links TRBV7-2 to TRBJ1-1; D is perhaps TRBD1 (6 bases). The CDR3 has 16 residues. Germline V gives CDR1 SGHTA, CDR2 FQGNSA. V was trimmed by 1 base and J by 2 bases, leaving 14 bases between them.